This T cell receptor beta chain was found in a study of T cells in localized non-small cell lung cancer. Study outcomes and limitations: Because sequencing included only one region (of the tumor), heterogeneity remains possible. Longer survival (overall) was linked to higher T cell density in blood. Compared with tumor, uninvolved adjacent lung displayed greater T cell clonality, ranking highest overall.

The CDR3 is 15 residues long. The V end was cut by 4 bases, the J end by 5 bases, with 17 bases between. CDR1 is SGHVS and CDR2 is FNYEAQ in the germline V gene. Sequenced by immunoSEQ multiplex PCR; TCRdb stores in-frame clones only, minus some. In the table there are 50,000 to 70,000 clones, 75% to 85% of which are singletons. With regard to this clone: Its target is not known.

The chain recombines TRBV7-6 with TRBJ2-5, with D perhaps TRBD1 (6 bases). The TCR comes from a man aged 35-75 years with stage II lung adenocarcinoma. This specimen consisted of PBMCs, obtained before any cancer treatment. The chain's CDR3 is CASSYGTLLGETQYF. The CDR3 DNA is TGTGCCAGCAGCTATGGGACACTCCTTGGGGAGACCCAGTACTTC.